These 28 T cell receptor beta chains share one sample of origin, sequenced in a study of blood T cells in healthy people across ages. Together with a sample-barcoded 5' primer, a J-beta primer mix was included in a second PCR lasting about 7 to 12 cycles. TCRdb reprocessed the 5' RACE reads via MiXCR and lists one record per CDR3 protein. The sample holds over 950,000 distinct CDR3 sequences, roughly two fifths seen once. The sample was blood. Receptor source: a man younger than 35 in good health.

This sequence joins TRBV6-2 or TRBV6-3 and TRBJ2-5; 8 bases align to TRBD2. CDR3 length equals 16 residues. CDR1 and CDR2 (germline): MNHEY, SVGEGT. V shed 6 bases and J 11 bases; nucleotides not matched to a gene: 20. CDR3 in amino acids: CASSPSGGYSYNEQYF. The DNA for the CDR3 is TGTGCCAGCAGCCCGAGCGGGGGCTATTCCTACAATGAGCAGTACTTC.

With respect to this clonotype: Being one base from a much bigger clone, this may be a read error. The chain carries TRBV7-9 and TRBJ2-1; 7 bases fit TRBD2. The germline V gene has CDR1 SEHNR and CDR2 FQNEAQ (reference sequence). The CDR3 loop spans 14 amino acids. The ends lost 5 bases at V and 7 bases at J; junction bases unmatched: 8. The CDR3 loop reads CASSVELASNEQFF. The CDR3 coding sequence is TGTGCCAGCAGCGTCGAACTAGCGTCTAATGAGCAGTTCTTC.

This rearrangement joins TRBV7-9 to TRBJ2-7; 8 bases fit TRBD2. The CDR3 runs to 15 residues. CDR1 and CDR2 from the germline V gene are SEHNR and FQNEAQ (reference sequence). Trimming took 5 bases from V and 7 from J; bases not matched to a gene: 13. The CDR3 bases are TGTGCCAGCAGCCCTACTAGCGGCCGATACAATGAGCAGTACTTC. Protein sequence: CASSPTSGRYNEQYF.

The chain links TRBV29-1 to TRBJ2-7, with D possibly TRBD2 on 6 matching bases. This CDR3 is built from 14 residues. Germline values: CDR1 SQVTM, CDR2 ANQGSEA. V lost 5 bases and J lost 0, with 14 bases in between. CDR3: CSVLGRESSYEQYF. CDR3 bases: TGCAGCGTTTTGGGCCGGGAGAGCTCCTACGAGCAGTACTTC.

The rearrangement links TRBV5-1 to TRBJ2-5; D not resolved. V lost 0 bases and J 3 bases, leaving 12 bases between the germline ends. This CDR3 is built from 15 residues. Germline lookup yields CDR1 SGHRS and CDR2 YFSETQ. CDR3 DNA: TGCGCCAGCAGCTTGGCCGCCACAGAAGAAGAGACCCAGTACTTC. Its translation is CASSLAATEEETQYF. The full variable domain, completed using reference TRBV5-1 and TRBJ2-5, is KAGVTQTPRYLIKTRGQQVTLSCSPISGHRSVSWYQQTPGQGLQFLFEYFSETQRNKGNFPGRFSGRQFSNSRSEMNVSTLELGDSALYLCASSLAATEEETQYFGPGTRLLVL.

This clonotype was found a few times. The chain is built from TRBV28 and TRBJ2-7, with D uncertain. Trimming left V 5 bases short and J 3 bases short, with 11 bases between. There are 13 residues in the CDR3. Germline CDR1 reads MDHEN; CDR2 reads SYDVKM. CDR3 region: CASSGRLLYEQYF. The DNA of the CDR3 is TGTGCCAGCAGTGGCAGACTCCTCTACGAGCAGTACTTC. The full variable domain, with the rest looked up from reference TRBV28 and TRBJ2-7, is DVKVTQSSRYLVKRTGEKVFLECVQDMDHENMFWYRQDPGLGLRLIYFSYDVKMKEKGDIPEGYSVSREKKERFSLILESASTNQTSMYLCASSGRLLYEQYFGPGTRLTVT.

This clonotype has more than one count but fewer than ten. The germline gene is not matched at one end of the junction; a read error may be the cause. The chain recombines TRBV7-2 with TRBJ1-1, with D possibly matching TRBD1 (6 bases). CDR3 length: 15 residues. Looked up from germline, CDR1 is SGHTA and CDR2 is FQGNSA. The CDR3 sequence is CASRLGPTGNTEAFF. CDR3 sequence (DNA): TGTGCCAGCAGATTAGGGCCGACAGGGAACACTGAAGCTTTCTTT.

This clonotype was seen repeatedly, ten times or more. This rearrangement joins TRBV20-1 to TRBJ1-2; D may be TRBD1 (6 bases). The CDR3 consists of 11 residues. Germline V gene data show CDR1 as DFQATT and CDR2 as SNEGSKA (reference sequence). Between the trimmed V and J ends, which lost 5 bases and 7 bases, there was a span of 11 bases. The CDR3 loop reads CSAEQGGGYTF. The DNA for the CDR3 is TGCAGTGCTGAACAGGGTGGTGGCTACACCTTC.

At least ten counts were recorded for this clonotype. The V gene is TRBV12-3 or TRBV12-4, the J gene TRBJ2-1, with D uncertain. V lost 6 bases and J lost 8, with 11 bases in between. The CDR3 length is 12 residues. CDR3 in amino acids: CASSRGRDEQFF. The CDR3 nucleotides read TGTGCCAGCAGCCGTGGTAGGGATGAGCAGTTCTTC.

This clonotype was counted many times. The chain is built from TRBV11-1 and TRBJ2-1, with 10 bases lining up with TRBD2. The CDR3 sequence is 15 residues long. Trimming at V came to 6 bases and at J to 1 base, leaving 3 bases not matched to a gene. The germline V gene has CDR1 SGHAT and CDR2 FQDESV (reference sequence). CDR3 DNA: TGTGCCAGCAGTAAGGGACTAGCGTCCTACAATGAGCAGTTCTTC. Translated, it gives CASSKGLASYNEQFF.

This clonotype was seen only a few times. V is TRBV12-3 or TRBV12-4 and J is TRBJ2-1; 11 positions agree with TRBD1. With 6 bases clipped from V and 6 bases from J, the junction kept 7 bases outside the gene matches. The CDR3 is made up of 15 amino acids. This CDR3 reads CASSPPGTGGNEQFF. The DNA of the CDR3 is TGTGCCAGCAGCCCCCCGGGGACAGGGGGCAATGAGCAGTTCTTC.

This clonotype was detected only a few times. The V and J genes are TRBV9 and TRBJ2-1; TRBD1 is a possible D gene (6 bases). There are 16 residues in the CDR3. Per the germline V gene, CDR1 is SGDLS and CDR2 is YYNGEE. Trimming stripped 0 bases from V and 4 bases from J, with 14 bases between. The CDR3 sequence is CASSVGHSTGYNEQFF. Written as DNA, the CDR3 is TGTGCCAGCAGCGTAGGCCATAGCACAGGGTACAATGAGCAGTTCTTC. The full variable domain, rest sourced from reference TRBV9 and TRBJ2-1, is DSGVTQTPKHLITATGQRVTLRCSPRSGDLSVYWYQQSLDQGLQFLIQYYNGEERAKGNILERFSAQQFPDLHSELNLSSLELGDSALYFCASSVGHSTGYNEQFFGPGTRLTVL.

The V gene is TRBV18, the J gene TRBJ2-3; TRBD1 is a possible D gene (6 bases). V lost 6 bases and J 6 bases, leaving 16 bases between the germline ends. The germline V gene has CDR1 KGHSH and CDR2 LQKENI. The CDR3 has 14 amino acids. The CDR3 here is CASSYTTGIDTQYF. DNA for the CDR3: TGTGCCAGCTCGTACACAACAGGGATCGATACGCAGTATTTT. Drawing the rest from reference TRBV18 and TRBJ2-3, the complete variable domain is NAGVMQNPRHLVRRRGQEARLRCSPMKGHSHVYWYRQLPEEGLKFMVYLQKENIIDESGMPKERFSAEFPKEGPSILRIQQVVRGDSAAYFCASSYTTGIDTQYFGPGTRLTVL.

CDR3 region: CASLPGSREVDEQFF. The DNA for the CDR3 is TGTGCCAGCCTACCCGGGTCGAGAGAGGTCGATGAGCAGTTCTTC. This rearrangement joins TRBV6-4 to TRBJ2-1; D unclear. Trimming took off 8 bases at V and 8 bases at J, with 22 bases between the two ends. This CDR3 contains 15 residues. Per germline, CDR1 MRHNA and CDR2 SNTAGT.

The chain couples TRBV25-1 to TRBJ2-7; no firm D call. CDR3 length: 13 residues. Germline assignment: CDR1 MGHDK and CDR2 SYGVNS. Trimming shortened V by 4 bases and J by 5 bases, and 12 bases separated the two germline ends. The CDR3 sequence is CASSAHGFHEQYF. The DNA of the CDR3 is TGTGCCAGCAGTGCCCATGGGTTCCACGAGCAGTACTTC.

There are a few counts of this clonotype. The CDR3 sequence: CAIRRTGEAYTGELFF. CDR3 DNA: TGTGCCATCAGACGAACAGGGGAGGCGTACACCGGGGAGCTGTTTTTT. The rearrangement uses TRBV10-3 and TRBJ2-2, with D tentatively TRBD1 (7 bases). The CDR3 has 16 residues. With 6 bases removed from V and 3 bases from J, the gap between germline ends came to 17 bases. Germline V gene lookup returns CDR1 ENHRY and CDR2 SYGVKD.

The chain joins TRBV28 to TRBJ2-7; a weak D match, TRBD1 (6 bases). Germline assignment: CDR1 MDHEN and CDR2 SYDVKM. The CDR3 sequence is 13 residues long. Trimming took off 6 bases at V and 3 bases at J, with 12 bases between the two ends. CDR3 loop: CASSADRIYEQYF. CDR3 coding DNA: TGTGCCAGCAGCGCTGACAGGATCTACGAGCAGTACTTC.

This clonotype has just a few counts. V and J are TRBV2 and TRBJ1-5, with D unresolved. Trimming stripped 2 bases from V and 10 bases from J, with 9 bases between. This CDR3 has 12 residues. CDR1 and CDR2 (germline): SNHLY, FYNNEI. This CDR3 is CASSELRQPQHF. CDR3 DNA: TGTGCCAGCAGTGAACTCCGTCAACCCCAGCATTTT.

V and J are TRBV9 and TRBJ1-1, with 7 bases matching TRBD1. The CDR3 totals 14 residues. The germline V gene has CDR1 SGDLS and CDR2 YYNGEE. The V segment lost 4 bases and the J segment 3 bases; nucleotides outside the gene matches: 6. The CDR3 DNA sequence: TGTGCCAGCAGCTCAGGGGGTCTGGACACTGAAGCTTTCTTT. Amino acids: CASSSGGLDTEAFF.

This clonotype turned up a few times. The CDR3 spells CASSPVSPDTHNEQFF. DNA of the CDR3: TGTGCCAGCAGCCCCGTTAGCCCCGACACTCACAATGAGCAGTTCTTC. V usage is TRBV9 and J usage is TRBJ2-1; no clear D. The germline V gene encodes CDR1 SGDLS and CDR2 YYNGEE. Deletions cut 4 bases from V and 5 bases from J, with 19 bases between. There are 16 residues in the CDR3.

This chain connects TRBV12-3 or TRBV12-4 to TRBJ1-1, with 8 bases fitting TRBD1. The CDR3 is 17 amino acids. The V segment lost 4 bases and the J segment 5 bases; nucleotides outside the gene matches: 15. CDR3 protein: CASSSSQGASPYTEAFF. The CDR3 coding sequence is TGTGCCAGCAGTTCTTCCCAGGGGGCTTCGCCCTATACTGAAGCTTTCTTT.

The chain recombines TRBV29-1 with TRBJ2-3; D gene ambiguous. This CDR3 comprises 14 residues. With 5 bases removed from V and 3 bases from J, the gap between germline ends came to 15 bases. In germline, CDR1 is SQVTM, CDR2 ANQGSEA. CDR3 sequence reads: CSVFGPVGTDTQYF. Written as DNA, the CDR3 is TGCAGCGTTTTCGGACCCGTCGGAACAGATACGCAGTATTTT.

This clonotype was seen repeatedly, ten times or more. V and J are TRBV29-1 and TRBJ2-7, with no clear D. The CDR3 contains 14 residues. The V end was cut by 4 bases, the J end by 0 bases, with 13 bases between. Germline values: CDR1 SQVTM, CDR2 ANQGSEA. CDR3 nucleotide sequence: TGCAGCGTTGTAGAAGGGCAGACCTCCTACGAGCAGTACTTC. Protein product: CSVVEGQTSYEQYF.

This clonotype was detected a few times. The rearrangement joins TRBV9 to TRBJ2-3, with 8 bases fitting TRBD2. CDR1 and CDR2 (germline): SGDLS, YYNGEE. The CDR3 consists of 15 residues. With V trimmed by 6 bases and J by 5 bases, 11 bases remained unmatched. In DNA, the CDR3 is TGTGCCAGCAATCGTCTCGGGGGGGCTATAGATACGCAGTATTTT. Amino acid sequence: CASNRLGGAIDTQYF.

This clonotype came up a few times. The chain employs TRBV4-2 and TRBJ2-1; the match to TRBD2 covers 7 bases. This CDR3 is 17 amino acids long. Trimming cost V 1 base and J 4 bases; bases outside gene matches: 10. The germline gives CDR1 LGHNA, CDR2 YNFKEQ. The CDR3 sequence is CASSQVLRRGNYNEQFF. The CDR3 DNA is TGTGCCAGCAGCCAAGTACTCCGGCGGGGGAATTACAATGAGCAGTTCTTC.

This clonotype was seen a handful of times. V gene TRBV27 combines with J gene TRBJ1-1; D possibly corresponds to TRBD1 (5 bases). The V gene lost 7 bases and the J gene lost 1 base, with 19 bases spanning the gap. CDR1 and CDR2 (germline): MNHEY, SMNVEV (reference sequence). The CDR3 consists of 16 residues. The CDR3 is CASTKETGTGNTEAFF. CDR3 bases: TGTGCCAGCACCAAGGAGACCGGGACGGGGAACACTGAAGCTTTCTTT.

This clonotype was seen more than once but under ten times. The CDR3 reads CASRGGITYEQYF. CDR3 nucleotide sequence: TGCGCCAGCAGGGGGGGCATCACCTACGAGCAGTACTTC. The chain uses TRBV4-3 and TRBJ2-7; D possibly matches TRBD1 or TRBD2 (6 bases each). The CDR3 loop spans 13 amino acids. In germline, CDR1 is LGHNA, CDR2 YSLEER. Trimming removed 6 bases from V and 2 bases from J, with 11 bases in between.

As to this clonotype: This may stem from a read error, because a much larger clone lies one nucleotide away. CDR3 sequence: CASSDRGDSATQYF. The CDR3 coding sequence is TGTGCCAGCAGTGATCGGGGGGATTCTGCTACGCAGTATTTT. V gene TRBV25-1 combines with J gene TRBJ2-3, with 7 bases aligning to TRBD2. V was pared by 3 bases and J by 8 bases, with 8 bases of the junction left unmatched. Germline V gene data show CDR1 as MGHDK and CDR2 as SYGVNS. CDR3 size: 14 residues.